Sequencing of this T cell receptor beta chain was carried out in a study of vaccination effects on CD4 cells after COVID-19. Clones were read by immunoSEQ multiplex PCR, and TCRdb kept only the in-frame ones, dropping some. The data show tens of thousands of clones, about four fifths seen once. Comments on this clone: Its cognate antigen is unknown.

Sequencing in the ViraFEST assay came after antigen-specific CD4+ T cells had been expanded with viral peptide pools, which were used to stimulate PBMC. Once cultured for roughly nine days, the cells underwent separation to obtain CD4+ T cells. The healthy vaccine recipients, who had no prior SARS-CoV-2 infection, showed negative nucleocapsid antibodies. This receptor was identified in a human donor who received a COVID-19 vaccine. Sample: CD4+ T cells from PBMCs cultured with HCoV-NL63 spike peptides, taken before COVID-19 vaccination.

CDR3 bases: TGTGCCTGGAGTGCAGGGAGGAATGAGCAGTTCTTC. Translation: CAWSAGRNEQFF. The V call is TRBV30, the J call TRBJ2-1, with D perhaps matching TRBD2 (6 bases). CDR3 size: 12 residues. Germline V gene lookup returns CDR1 GTSNPN and CDR2 SVGIG (reference sequence). V lost 1 base and J 7 bases, leaving 8 bases between the germline ends.